One sample yielded the 14 T cell receptor beta chains listed below, sequenced in a study. TCRdb passed the RT-PCR reads through MiXCR, listing each CDR3 protein once. This table has more than 600,000 distinct CDR3 sequences, about 14% appearing once. The sequencing input was memory CD4+ T cells from blood. The receptor set was obtained from a female donor in good health, serving as a healthy control.

This chain joins TRBV7-9 and TRBJ1-2; 9 nucleotides align to TRBD1. The germline gives CDR1 SEHNR, CDR2 FQNEAQ (reference sequence). The CDR3 contains 16 residues. The V segment lost 3 bases and the J segment 2 bases; nucleotides outside the gene matches: 7. The CDR3 sequence: CASSFGQGRGNYGYTF. CDR3 nucleotides: TGTGCCAGCAGCTTCGGACAGGGGCGGGGGAACTATGGCTACACCTTC.

In its sample, this clonotype was seen a few times. The gene calls are TRBV3-1 and TRBJ1-1; TRBD1 might be the D (6 bases). V gave up 1 base and J gave up 13 bases, with 10 bases separating them. The germline V gene encodes CDR1 LGHDT and CDR2 YNNKEL (reference sequence). This CDR3 is 11 amino acids long. CDR3 sequence reads: CASSQGQEGFF. DNA for the CDR3: TGTGCCAGCAGCCAAGGACAGGAGGGTTTCTTT.

This rearrangement joins TRBV7-2 to TRBJ2-1; 11 nucleotides line up with TRBD2. Germline lookup yields CDR1 SGHTA and CDR2 FQGNSA. This CDR3 has 16 amino acids. Germline trimming cut 0 bases from V and 6 bases from J; bases unmatched to any gene: 4. Here the CDR3 DNA reads TGTGCCAGCAGCTTAGCTCCGGGACTAGCGGTCAATGAGCAGTTCTTC. It encodes CASSLAPGLAVNEQFF.

This clonotype has more than one count but fewer than ten. V and J are TRBV11-2 and TRBJ2-2; the match to TRBD2 covers 9 bases. This CDR3 has 20 residues. Trimming removed 1 base from V and 3 bases from J; junction bases left unmatched: 15. Per germline, CDR1 SGHAT and CDR2 FQNNGV. CDR3 protein: CASSLGSPGASGTYTGELFF. The CDR3 DNA is TGTGCCAGCAGCTTAGGTTCCCCGGGGGCTAGCGGGACGTACACCGGGGAGCTGTTTTTT.

This clonotype was seen only a few times. The rearrangement links TRBV12-3 or TRBV12-4 to TRBJ2-3; unclear D gene. V lost 6 bases, J lost 1 base, and 8 bases lay in between. The CDR3 consists of 13 residues. The CDR3 nucleotides read TGTGCCAGCAGGGAGCAGGGCACAGATACGCAGTATTTT. Amino acid sequence: CASREQGTDTQYF.

This clonotype has more than one count but fewer than ten. The V call is TRBV5-1, the J call TRBJ2-1; 10 positions agree with TRBD2. J gave up 9 bases and V 4 bases, and 10 bases lay outside the gene matches. The CDR3 consists of 15 residues. Germline lookup yields CDR1 SGHRS and CDR2 YFSETQ. The DNA for the CDR3 is TGCGCCAGCAGCACCGAGCGGGAGGGATTGGGTGAGCAGTTCTTC. It codes for CASSTEREGLGEQFF. The variable domain in full, completed from reference TRBV5-1 and TRBJ2-1, reads KAGVTQTPRYLIKTRGQQVTLSCSPISGHRSVSWYQQTPGQGLQFLFEYFSETQRNKGNFPGRFSGRQFSNSRSEMNVSTLELGDSALYLCASSTEREGLGEQFFGPGTRLTVL.

The chain has TRBV18 and TRBJ2-3, with 8 positions matching TRBD1. Germline V gives CDR1 KGHSH, CDR2 LQKENI. Trimming took 0 bases from V and 1 from J; bases not matched to a gene: 9. CDR3 length equals 18 residues. The CDR3 here is CASSPPLTGVGGTDTQYF. The CDR3 DNA sequence: TGTGCCAGCTCACCACCGCTGACAGGGGTCGGGGGCACAGATACGCAGTATTTT.

This chain connects TRBV24-1 to TRBJ2-7, with D possibly called TRBD1 or TRBD2 (5 bases each). This CDR3 has 14 amino acids. Germline values: CDR1 KGHDR, CDR2 SFDVKD. Trimming cost V 7 bases and J 4 bases, with 16 bases left between them. CDR3 sequence reads: CATSGTGPSYEQYF. The CDR3 coding sequence is TGTGCCACCAGCGGGACGGGACCGAGTTACGAGCAGTACTTC.

This chain connects TRBV12-3 or TRBV12-4 to TRBJ1-2, with 7 bases that match TRBD1. The CDR3 contains 13 residues. V dropped 5 bases and J dropped 7; count of bases not matched to a gene: 7. The CDR3 spells CASSPGTARGYTF. The CDR3 DNA sequence: TGTGCCAGCAGTCCAGGGACAGCTCGTGGCTACACCTTC.

CDR3 nucleotides: TGCAGTGCTAGAGATCCCCGAGGGGGGGCGAGCAATCAGCCCCAGCATTTT. Translated, it gives CSARDPRGGASNQPQHF. The rearrangement joins TRBV20-1 to TRBJ1-5, with a possible D match to TRBD1 (6 bases). CDR1 and CDR2 (germline): DFQATT, SNEGSKA (reference sequence). V lost 0 bases to trimming and J lost 1 base, with 16 bases between them. The CDR3 is 17 amino acids.

This clonotype was counted only a few times. The genes are TRBV28 and TRBJ1-3; D may be TRBD1 (6 bases). Germline V gene data show CDR1 as MDHEN and CDR2 as SYDVKM. V was cut by 4 bases and J by 4 bases, with 11 bases left in between. The CDR3 spans 14 residues. The CDR3 is CASSSGTKGNTIYF. CDR3 sequence (DNA): TGTGCCAGCAGTTCAGGGACAAAGGGAAACACCATATATTTT.

This clonotype was detected many times. The chain carries TRBV10-2 and TRBJ2-7, with D maybe TRBD2 (5 bases). The CDR3 totals 15 residues. Between the trimmed V and J ends, which lost 2 bases and 0 bases, there was a span of 11 bases. Germline loops: CDR1 WSHSY, CDR2 SAAADI. The CDR3 nucleotides are TGCGCCAGCAGTGAGGGCGGGCGCAGCTCCTACGAGCAGTACTTC. Translation: CASSEGGRSSYEQYF.

This clonotype has a count of ten or more. The chain recombines TRBV10-3 with TRBJ1-2; maybe TRBD1 (5 bases). Trimming shortened V by 3 bases and J by 8 bases, and 16 bases separated the two germline ends. Germline V gives CDR1 ENHRY, CDR2 SYGVKD. The CDR3 runs to 14 residues. CDR3 loop: CAISDPGLEGGYTF. Here the CDR3 DNA reads TGTGCCATCAGTGACCCGGGACTAGAGGGCGGCTACACCTTC.

This clonotype was counted between two and nine times. Here the CDR3 reads CASSRNINPGLAGVRNEQFF. The CDR3 nucleotides read TGTGCCAGCAGCCGAAACATAAATCCGGGACTAGCGGGAGTCCGCAATGAGCAGTTCTTC. The V gene is TRBV7-3, the J gene TRBJ2-1, with 14 nucleotides matching TRBD2. The length of the CDR3 is 20 residues. Germline CDR1 reads SGHTA; CDR2 reads FQGTGA. The trim removed 5 bases at V and 6 bases at J, leaving 18 bases unmatched.